The 11 T cell receptor beta chains below all came from one sample that was sequenced in a study of vaccination and CD4 T cells after COVID-19. Sample treatment: roughly 10-day PBMC culture with coronavirus spike peptide pools or control peptides (ViraFEST assay). The study sequenced cultured CD4+ T cell DNA using the Oncomine TCR Beta short-read assay. Each CDR3 protein gets one entry after TCRdb re-called the PCR reads with MiXCR. Seen here are about 11,000 distinct CDR3 sequences, 46% observed once, and the top ten hold around 29%. Antigens for these TCRs are unknown. The material sequenced was CD4+ T cells from blood, cultured in vitro. The receptors shown here come from a human donor who had recovered from COVID-19.

The chain joins TRBV5-4 to TRBJ2-5, with a tentative D call TRBD1 (6 bases). V lost 3 bases, J lost 4 bases, and 13 bases lay in between. Germline CDR1 reads SGHNT; CDR2 reads YYREEE (reference sequence). This CDR3 comprises 14 residues. The DNA for the CDR3 is TGTGCCAGCAGCTCCGGGACACCCGGAGAGACCCAGTACTTC. Translating it yields CASSSGTPGETQYF.

This rearrangement joins TRBV27 to TRBJ2-3; D may correspond to TRBD1 or TRBD2 (5 bases each). The length of the CDR3 is 15 residues. The germline V and J ends were trimmed by 7 bases and 0 bases, with 14 bases remaining between them. Germline V CDR1 and CDR2: MNHEY, SMNVEV (reference sequence). The CDR3 DNA follows: TGTGCCAGCATTCCGTGGGGGTCTAGCACAGATACGCAGTATTTT. Translated, it gives CASIPWGSSTDTQYF.

The chain has TRBV30 and TRBJ1-2; TRBD1 matches at 7 bases. With V trimmed by 5 bases and J by 2 bases, 2 bases remained unmatched. Germline lookup yields CDR1 GTSNPN and CDR2 SVGIG (reference sequence). The length of the CDR3 is 12 residues. The CDR3 here is CAWFRGNYGYTF. CDR3 DNA: TGTGCCTGGTTCAGGGGGAACTATGGCTACACCTTC.

The genes are TRBV5-1 and TRBJ1-1, with D unclear. The CDR3 contains 14 residues. The germline V gene has CDR1 SGHRS and CDR2 YFSETQ. Trimming shortened V by 2 bases and J by 1 base, and 9 bases separated the two germline ends. The CDR3 loop reads CASSFYPANTEAFF. CDR3 in DNA: TGCGCCAGCAGCTTTTATCCGGCGAACACTGAAGCTTTCTTT. The complete variable domain, with remaining parts taken from reference TRBV5-1 and TRBJ1-1, reads KAGVTQTPRYLIKTRGQQVTLSCSPISGHRSVSWYQQTPGQGLQFLFEYFSETQRNKGNFPGRFSGRQFSNSRSEMNVSTLELGDSALYLCASSFYPANTEAFFGQGTRLTVV.

This clonotype was detected only a few times. The CDR3 region is CASSLGGGGGGHQPQHF. CDR3 DNA: TGTGCCAGCAGTTTAGGTGGAGGGGGAGGGGGTCATCAGCCCCAGCATTTT. J is TRBJ1-5 and V is TRBV12-3 or TRBV12-4; a weak D match, TRBD1 (6 bases). Between the trimmed V and J ends, which lost 1 base and 5 bases, there was a span of 18 bases. CDR3 length: 17 residues.

The V and J genes are TRBV6-4 and TRBJ2-3, with D possibly matching TRBD1 (6 bases). The CDR3 runs 15 residues. Germline CDR1 and CDR2: MRHNA and SNTAGT. V dropped 8 bases and J dropped 0 bases, with 15 bases sitting between them. The CDR3 nucleotides are TGTGCCAGCCGAAGGACAGCAACTAGCACAGATACGCAGTATTTT. This encodes CASRRTATSTDTQYF.

This clonotype was counted only a few times. V gene TRBV20-1 combines with J gene TRBJ1-1; tentatively, D is TRBD1 (6 bases). This CDR3 region has 16 residues. V shed 0 bases and J shed 0 bases, with 14 bases lying between them. Germline V gene data show CDR1 as DFQATT and CDR2 as SNEGSKA (reference sequence). Here the CDR3 DNA reads TGCAGTGCTAGAGATAGGGGGACACCTTTGAACACTGAAGCTTTCTTT. This translates into CSARDRGTPLNTEAFF.

This sequence joins TRBV10-3 and TRBJ2-1; tentative D call: TRBD2 (6 bases). Trimming shortened V by 6 bases and J by 3 bases, and 18 bases separated the two germline ends. CDR1 is ENHRY and CDR2 is SYGVKD in the germline V gene. This CDR3 has 16 residues. The CDR3 sequence: CAISSEVGLGYNEQFF. For the CDR3, the DNA is TGTGCCATCAGCTCCGAGGTGGGACTGGGCTACAATGAGCAGTTCTTC.

The chain links TRBV7-9 to TRBJ2-2; D remains ambiguous. V was pared by 5 bases and J by 2 bases, with 9 bases between. The germline V gene has CDR1 SEHNR and CDR2 FQNEAQ (reference sequence). The CDR3 is 14 residues long. DNA of the CDR3: TGTGCCAGCAGCCACAACTTAAACACCGGGGAGCTGTTTTTT. Its translation is CASSHNLNTGELFF.

This chain connects TRBV15 to TRBJ1-4; unclear D gene. The CDR3 covers 16 residues. CDR1 is LNHNV and CDR2 is YYDKDF in the germline V gene (reference sequence). The V end was cut by 3 bases, the J end by 4 bases, with 15 bases between. CDR3 nucleotides: TGTGCCACCAGCAGGTGGGAAGGACGGGGTAATGAAAAACTGTTTTTT. Its translation: CATSRWEGRGNEKLFF.

This clonotype was found a few times. The J gene is TRBJ1-6, the V gene TRBV27, with a weak D call TRBD1 (6 bases). Trimming took off 6 bases at V and 3 bases at J, with 12 bases between the two ends. The CDR3 totals 15 residues. Germline V CDR1 and CDR2: MNHEY, SMNVEV (reference sequence). The CDR3 loop is CASRRDNLYNSPLHF. In DNA form, the CDR3 reads TGTGCCAGCAGACGGGACAACCTCTATAATTCACCCCTCCACTTT.